What follows is one T cell receptor (beta chain) and its context. Antigen: not known. The entry originates in a study of T cells expressing NK-cell markers. Whole-study results and caveats: Researchers report these clonotypes also headed the CD3+CD56-NKG2C+ fraction in a few donors.

Researchers built TCR beta cDNA using 5'RACE template switching with UMIs. With the 5' RACE reads reprocessed, TCRdb shows one record per CDR3 protein and no DNA. This sample's clone table lists about 430,000 distinct CDR3 sequences. The sample was blood T cells: a sorted CD56 or NKG2C T cell subset, CD4+ or CD8+ T cells, or bulk PBMC T cells (not recorded which). This receptor was taken from a woman in her 50s in good health.

The CDR3 reads CASSEGLLDLHF. The gene calls are TRBV25-1 and TRBJ1-6. Germline V gene sequence: CDR1 MGHDK, CDR2 SYGVNS. The CDR3 is made up of 12 amino acids. Looking up the rest from reference TRBV25-1 and TRBJ1-6 gives the full variable domain: EADIYQTPRYLVIGTGKKITLECSQTMGHDKMYWYQQDPGMELHLIHYSYGVNSTEKGDLSSESTVSRIRTEHFPLTLESARPSHTSQYLCASSEGLLDLHFGNGTRLTVT.